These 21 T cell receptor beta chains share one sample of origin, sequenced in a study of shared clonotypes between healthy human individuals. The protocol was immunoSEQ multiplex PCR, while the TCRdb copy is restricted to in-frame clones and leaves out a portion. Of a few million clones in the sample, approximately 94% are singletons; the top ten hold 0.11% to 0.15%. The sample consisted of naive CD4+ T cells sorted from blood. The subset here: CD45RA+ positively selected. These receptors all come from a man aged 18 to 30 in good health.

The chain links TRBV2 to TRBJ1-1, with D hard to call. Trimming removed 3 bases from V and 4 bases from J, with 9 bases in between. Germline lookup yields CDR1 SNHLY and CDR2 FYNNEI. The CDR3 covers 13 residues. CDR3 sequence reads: CASSDSRSTEAFF. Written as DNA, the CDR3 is TGTGCCAGCAGTGATTCCCGGTCCACTGAAGCTTTCTTT.

CDR3 in DNA: TGTGCCTGGGACAGCCTATATAATTCACCCCTCCACTTT. This gives the protein CAWDSLYNSPLHF. The rearrangement joins TRBV30 to TRBJ1-6, with D possibly matching TRBD1 (5 bases). V dropped 5 bases and J dropped 4 bases, with 9 bases sitting between them. Germline V gene sequence: CDR1 GTSNPN, CDR2 SVGIG (reference sequence). This CDR3 has 13 amino acids.

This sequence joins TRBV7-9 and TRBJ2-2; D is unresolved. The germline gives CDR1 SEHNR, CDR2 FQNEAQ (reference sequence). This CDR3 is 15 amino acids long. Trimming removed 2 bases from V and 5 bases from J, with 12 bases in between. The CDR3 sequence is CASSLLETLTGELFF. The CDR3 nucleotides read TGTGCCAGCAGCTTATTGGAGACGTTAACCGGGGAGCTGTTTTTT.

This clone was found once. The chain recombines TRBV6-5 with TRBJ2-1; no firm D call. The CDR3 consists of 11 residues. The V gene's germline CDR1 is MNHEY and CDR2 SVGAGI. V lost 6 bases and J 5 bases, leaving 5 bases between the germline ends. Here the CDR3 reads CASRRHNEQFF. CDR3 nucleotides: TGTGCCAGCAGGAGACACAATGAGCAGTTCTTC.

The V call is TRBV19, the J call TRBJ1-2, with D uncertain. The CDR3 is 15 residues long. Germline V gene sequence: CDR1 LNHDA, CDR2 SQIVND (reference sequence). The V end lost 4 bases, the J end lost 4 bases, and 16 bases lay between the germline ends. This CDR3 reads CASSNPSGESYGYTF. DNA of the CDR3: TGTGCCAGTAGTAACCCGTCTGGGGAATCCTATGGCTACACCTTC.

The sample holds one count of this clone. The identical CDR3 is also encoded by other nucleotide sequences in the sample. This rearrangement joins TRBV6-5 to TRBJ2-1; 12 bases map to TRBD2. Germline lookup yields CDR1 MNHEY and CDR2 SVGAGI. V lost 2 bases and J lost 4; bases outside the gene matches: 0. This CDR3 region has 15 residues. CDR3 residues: CASSYGTSGYNEQFF. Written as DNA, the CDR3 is TGTGCCAGCAGTTACGGGACTAGCGGGTACAATGAGCAGTTCTTC.

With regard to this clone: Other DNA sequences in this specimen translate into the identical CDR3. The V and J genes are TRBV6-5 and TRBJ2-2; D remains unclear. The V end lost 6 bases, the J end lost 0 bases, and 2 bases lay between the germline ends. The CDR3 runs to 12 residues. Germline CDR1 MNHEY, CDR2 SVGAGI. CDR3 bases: TGTGCCAGCAGCCCGAACACCGGGGAGCTGTTTTTT. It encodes CASSPNTGELFF.

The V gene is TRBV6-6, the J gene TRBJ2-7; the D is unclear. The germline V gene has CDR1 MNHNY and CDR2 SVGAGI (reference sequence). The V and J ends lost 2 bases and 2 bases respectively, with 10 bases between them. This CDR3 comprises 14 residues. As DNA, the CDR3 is TGTGCCAGCAGTTACCGCCACAGCCCCTACGAGCAGTACTTC. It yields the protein CASSYRHSPYEQYF.

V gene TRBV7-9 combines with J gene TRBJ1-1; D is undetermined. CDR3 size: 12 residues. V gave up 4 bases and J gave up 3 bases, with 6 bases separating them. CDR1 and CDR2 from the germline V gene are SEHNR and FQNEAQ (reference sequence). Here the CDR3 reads CASSSEYTEAFF. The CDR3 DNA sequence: TGTGCCAGCAGCTCGGAGTACACTGAAGCTTTCTTT.

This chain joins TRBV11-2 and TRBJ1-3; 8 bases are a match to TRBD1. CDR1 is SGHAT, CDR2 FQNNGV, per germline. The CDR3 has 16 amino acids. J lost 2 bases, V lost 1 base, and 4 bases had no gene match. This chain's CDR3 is CASSLGQGNAGNTIYF. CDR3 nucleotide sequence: TGTGCCAGCAGCTTAGGACAGGGGAACGCTGGAAACACCATATATTTT.

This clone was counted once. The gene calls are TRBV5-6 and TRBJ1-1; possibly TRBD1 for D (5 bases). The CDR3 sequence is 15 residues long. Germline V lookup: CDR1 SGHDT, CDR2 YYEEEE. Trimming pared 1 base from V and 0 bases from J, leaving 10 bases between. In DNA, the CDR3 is TGTGCCAGCAGCTTGAGGGGCCACTTGAACACTGAAGCTTTCTTT. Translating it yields CASSLRGHLNTEAFF.

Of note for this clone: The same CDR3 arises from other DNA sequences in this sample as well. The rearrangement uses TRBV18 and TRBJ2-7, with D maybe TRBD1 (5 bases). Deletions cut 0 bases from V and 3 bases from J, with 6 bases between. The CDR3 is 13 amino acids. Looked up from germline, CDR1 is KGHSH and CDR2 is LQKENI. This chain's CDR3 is CASSPPGVYEQYF. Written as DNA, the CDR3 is TGTGCCAGCTCACCACCAGGGGTCTACGAGCAGTACTTC. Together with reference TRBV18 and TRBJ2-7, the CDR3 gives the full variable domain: NAGVMQNPRHLVRRRGQEARLRCSPMKGHSHVYWYRQLPEEGLKFMVYLQKENIIDESGMPKERFSAEFPKEGPSILRIQQVVRGDSAAYFCASSPPGVYEQYFGPGTRLTVT.

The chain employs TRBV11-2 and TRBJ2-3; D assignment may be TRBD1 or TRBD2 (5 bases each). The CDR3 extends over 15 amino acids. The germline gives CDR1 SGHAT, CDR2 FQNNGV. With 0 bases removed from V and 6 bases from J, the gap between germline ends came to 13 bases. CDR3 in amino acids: CASSLDLRDLDTQYF. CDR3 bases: TGTGCCAGCAGCTTAGATTTACGGGACCTGGATACGCAGTATTTT.

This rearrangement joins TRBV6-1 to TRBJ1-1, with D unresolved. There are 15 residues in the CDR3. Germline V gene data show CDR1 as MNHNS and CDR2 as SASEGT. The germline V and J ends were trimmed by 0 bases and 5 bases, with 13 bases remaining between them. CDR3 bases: TGTGCCAGCAGTGAAGCTGGAGGGCTGTTGACTGAAGCTTTCTTT. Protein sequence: CASSEAGGLLTEAFF.

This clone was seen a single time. The CDR3 DNA is TGCGCCAGCAGCCCCAAAGGCAGGGGGGACACCGGGGAGCTGTTTTTT. Amino acid sequence: CASSPKGRGDTGELFF. The gene calls are TRBV5-1 and TRBJ2-2; tentative D call: TRBD1 (7 bases). The CDR3 consists of 16 residues. Trimming shortened V by 4 bases and J by 3 bases, and 16 bases separated the two germline ends. Germline CDR1 and CDR2: SGHRS and YFSETQ.

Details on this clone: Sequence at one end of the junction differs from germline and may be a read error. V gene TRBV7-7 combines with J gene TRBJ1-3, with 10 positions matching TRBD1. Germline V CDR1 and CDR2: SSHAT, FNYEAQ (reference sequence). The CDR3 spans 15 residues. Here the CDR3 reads CASSLGTGAGNTIYF. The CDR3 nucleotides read TGTGCTAGCAGCTTAGGGACAGGGGCTGGAAACACCATATATTTT. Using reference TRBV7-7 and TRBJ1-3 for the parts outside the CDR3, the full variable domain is GAGVSQSPRYKVTKRGQDVTLRCDPISSHATLYWYQQALGQGPEFLTYFNYEAQPDKSGLPSDRFSAERPEGSISTLTIQRTEQRDSAMYRCASSLGTGAGNTIYFGEGSWLTVV.

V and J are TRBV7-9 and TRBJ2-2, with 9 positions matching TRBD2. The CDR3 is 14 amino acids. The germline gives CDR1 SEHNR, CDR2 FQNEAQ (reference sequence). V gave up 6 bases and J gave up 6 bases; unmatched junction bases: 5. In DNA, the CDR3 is TGTGCCAGCAGAAGAGCGGGAGGTTCCGGGGAGCTGTTTTTT. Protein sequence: CASRRAGGSGELFF. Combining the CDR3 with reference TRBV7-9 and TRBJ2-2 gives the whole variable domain DTGVSQNPRHKITKRGQNVTFRCDPISEHNRLYWYRQTLGQGPEFLTYFQNEAQLEKSRLLSDRFSAERPKGSFSTLEIQRTEQGDSAMYLCASRRAGGSGELFFGEGSRLTVL.

DNA for the CDR3: TGTGCCAGCAGTTACGGCCCAGGGAACTACGAGCAGTACTTC. This encodes CASSYGPGNYEQYF. The chain employs TRBV6-6 and TRBJ2-7; D might be TRBD1 (5 bases). Germline CDR1 MNHNY, CDR2 SVGAGI (reference sequence). The CDR3 has 14 residues. Trimming left V 2 bases short and J 3 bases short, with 11 bases between.

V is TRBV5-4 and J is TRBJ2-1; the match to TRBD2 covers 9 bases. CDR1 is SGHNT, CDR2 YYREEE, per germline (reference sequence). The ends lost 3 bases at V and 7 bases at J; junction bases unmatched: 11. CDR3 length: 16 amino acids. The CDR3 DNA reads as TGTGCCAGCAGCTGGGGGGTTTCTAGCGGGGAAAATGAGCAGTTCTTC. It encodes CASSWGVSSGENEQFF.

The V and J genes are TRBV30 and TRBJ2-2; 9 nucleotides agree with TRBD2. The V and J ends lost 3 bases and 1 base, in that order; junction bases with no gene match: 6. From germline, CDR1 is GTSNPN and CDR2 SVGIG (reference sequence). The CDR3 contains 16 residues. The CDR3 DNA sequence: TGTGCCTGGAGGGTAGCGGGAGTTAAGAACACCGGGGAGCTGTTTTTT. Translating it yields CAWRVAGVKNTGELFF. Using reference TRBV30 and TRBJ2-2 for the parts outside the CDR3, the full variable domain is SQTIHQWPATLVQPVGSPLSLECTVEGTSNPNLYWYRQAAGRGLQLLFYSVGIGQISSEVPQNLSASRPQDRQFILSSKKLLLSDSGFYLCAWRVAGVKNTGELFFGEGSRLTVL.

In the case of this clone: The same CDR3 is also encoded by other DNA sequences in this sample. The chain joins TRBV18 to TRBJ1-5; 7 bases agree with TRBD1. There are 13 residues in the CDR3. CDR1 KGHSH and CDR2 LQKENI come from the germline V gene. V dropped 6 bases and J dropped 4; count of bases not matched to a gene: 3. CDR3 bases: TGTGCCAGCTCCCGGGACAGAAATCAGCCCCAGCATTTT. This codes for CASSRDRNQPQHF.